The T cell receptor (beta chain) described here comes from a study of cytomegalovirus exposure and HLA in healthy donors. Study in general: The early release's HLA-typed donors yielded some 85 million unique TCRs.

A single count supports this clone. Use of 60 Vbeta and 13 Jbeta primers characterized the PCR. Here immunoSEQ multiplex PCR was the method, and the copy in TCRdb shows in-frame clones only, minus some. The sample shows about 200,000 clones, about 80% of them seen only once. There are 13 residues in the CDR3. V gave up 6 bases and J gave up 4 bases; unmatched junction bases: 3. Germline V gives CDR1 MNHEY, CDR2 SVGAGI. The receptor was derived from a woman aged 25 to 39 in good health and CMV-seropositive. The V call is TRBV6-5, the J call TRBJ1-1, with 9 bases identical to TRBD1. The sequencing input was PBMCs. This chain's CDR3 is CASSPTGGTEAFF. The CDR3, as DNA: TGTGCCAGCAGCCCGACAGGGGGCACTGAAGCTTTCTTT.